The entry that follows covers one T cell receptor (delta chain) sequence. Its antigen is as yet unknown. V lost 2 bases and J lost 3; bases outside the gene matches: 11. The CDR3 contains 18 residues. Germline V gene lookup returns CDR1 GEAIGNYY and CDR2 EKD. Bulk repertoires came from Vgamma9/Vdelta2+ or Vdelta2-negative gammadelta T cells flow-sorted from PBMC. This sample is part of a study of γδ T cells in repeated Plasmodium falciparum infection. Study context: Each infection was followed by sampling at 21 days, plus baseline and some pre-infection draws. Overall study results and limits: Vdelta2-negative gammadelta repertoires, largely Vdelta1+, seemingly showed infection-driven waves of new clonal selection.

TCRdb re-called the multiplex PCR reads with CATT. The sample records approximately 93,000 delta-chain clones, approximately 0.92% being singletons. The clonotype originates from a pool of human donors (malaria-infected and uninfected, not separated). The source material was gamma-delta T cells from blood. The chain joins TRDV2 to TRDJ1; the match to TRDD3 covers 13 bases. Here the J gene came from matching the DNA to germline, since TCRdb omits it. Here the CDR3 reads CACDILGDTGPVADKLIF. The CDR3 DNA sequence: TGTGCCTGTGACATACTGGGGGATACGGGACCGGTCGCCGATAAACTCATCTTT.